This T cell receptor (beta chain) was sequenced for a study of blood T cell repertoires in COVID-19 (dated by TCRdb to 2020 to 2021). In terms of the full investigation: Collaborator samples came from the United States, Italy and Spain and covered acute and convalescent phases of COVID-19. The repertoires were released in a freely available public database intended as a resource for research on the immune response to SARS-CoV-2. Where available, HLA class I and class II types were taken from metadata supplied by the sample provider and were not determined by assay-based typing. Samples came from the ongoing ImmuneRACE study (first 160 participants) plus 1,254 subjects from 6 global collaborators. Deeply sampled blood TCRbeta repertoires from subjects exposed to, actively infected with, or recovered from COVID-19 were included in the dataset. The prospective study material was composed of cDNA or gDNA derived from T cells, B-cell-depleted T cells, or PBMCs. Nearly every sample came with metadata listing a de-identified subject ID, COVID-19 status, age in years and sex. Overall study outcomes, separate from this receptor: Clinical and demographic metadata were provided uncurated, with the amount varying by source and participant.

TCRbeta CDR3 regions were amplified from genomic DNA by means of the immunoSEQ Assay, a bias-controlled multiplex PCR. In the authors' own workflow: The number of nucleated cells in each sample was estimated by amplification of reference gene primers within the assay. Sequence reads were collapsed and filtered to measure the absolute abundance of every unique TCRbeta CDR3 rearrangement. For each sample, productive Simpson clonality was calculated as the square root of Simpson's diversity index across productive rearrangements. TCRdb holds this immuneACCESS table with in-frame rearrangements only. Some clones are missing; in checked studies, unresolved V genes explain under half, and the rest has no known cause. V and J calls and clone size are given by that table; D and trimming were obtained from the DNA. The sample data list about 250,000 clones, and about 70% of these were observed just once. The biggest ten clones account for around 3.4% of the sample.

The CDR3 measures 13 amino acids from cysteine to phenylalanine. Just the 39-base CDR3 DNA is kept, in frame starting at base 1. At the junction V is shortened by 5 bases and J by 3 bases, with 9 bases in between. For CDR1 and CDR2, the germline V gene lists SGHRS and YFSETQ. As for this clone: The clone's antigen remains unknown. Nothing much larger sits one base from this clone, and base qualities are not available.

Collaborating institutions collected whole blood in K2EDTA tubes following their own protocols. For TCRbeta analysis, collaborators shipped samples in one of three forms: frozen whole blood, isolated PBMCs, or DNA extracted from either of those sample types. The TCR sequence derives from a woman aged 80 or older with acute or convalescent COVID-19. The sequence joins TRBV5-1 to TRBJ2-1, and perhaps TRBD1 as D gene, on 6 matching bases. Sequenced: peripheral blood. Here the CDR3 is given as CASSSGDYNEQFF. DNA sequence: TGCGCCAGCAGTTCAGGGGACTACAATGAGCAGTTCTTC.